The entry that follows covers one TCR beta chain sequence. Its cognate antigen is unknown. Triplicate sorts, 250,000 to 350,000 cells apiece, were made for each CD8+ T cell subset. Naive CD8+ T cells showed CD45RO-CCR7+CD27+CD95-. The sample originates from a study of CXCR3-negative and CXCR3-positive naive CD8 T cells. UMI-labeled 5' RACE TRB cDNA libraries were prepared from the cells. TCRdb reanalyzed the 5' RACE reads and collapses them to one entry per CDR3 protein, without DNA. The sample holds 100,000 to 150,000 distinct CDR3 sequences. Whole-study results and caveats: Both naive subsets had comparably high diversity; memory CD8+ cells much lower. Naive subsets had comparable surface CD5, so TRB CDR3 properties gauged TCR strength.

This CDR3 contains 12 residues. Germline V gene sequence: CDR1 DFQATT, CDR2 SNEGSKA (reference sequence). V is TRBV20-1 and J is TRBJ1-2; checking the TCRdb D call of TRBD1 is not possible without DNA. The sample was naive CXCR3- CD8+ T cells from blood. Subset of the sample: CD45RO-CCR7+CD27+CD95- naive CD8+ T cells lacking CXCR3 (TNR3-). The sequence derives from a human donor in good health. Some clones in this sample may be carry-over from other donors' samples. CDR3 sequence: CSASSGYYGYTF.